Listed below are T cell receptor beta chains from one sample, sequenced in a study of shared clonotypes between healthy human individuals. The data were produced by immunoSEQ multiplex PCR, yet TCRdb's version contains in-frame clones alone and is incomplete. Counted here are about 1,800,000 clones, about 95% occurring once; the ten biggest clones make up more than 0.9%. Sequencing was done on a sample of naive CD8+ T cells sorted from blood. All receptors derive from a man in his late teens or twenties in good health. Each CDR3 is given with its conserved first and last residue. Fields, in order: clone size, V gene, D gene, J gene, CDR3 protein, CDR3 DNA. The D gene is left open where the match is weak. Part of the rows lack a size; the others show once, few, many or a class for expanded clones.

size: NA; V: TRBV6-5; D: TRBD1; J: TRBJ2-5; CDR3: CASSDHRGRETQYF; DNA: TGTGCCAGCAGTGACCACAGGGGGCGAGAGACCCAGTACTTC
size: NA; V: TRBV7-9; D: TRBD1; J: TRBJ1-1; CDR3: CASSSSDRGRMNTEAFF; DNA: TGTGCCAGCAGCTCCTCAGACAGGGGAAGGATGAACACTGAAGCTTTCTTT
size: NA; V: TRBV4-3; D: TRBD1; J: TRBJ1-3; CDR3: CASSATQGPIYF; DNA: TGCGCCAGCAGCGCCACACAGGGGCCCATATATTTT
size: NA; V: TRBV5-4; D: NA; J: TRBJ1-5; CDR3: CASSLNQPQHF; DNA: TGTGCCAGCTCCTTAAATCAGCCCCAGCATTTT
size: few; V: TRBV7-9; D: TRBD1; J: TRBJ1-1; CDR3: CASSLGQGTNTEAFF; DNA: TGTGCCAGCAGCTTGGGACAGGGGACTAACACTGAAGCTTTCTTT
size: NA; V: TRBV7-9; D: NA; J: TRBJ1-4; CDR3: CASSFGQIQNEKLFF; DNA: TGTGCCAGCAGCTTCGGACAGATCCAGAATGAAAAACTGTTTTTT
size: NA; V: TRBV9; D: TRBD1; J: TRBJ2-7; CDR3: CASSVAADRPTYEQYF; DNA: TGTGCCAGCAGCGTAGCCGCGGACAGGCCAACCTACGAGCAGTACTTC
size: NA; V: TRBV27; D: TRBD1; J: TRBJ2-7; CDR3: CASSRTGVRHEQYF; DNA: TGTGCCAGCAGTCGGACAGGGGTTCGCCACGAGCAGTACTTC
size: once; V: TRBV28; D: NA; J: TRBJ2-7; CDR3: CASSFGFTYEQYF; DNA: TGTGCCAGCAGTTTCGGCTTTACCTACGAGCAGTACTTC
size: NA; V: TRBV27; D: NA; J: TRBJ2-2; CDR3: CASSSLGTLGTGELFF; DNA: TGTGCCAGCAGTTCCCTCGGGACGCTGGGCACCGGGGAGCTGTTTTTT
size: NA; V: TRBV13; D: NA; J: TRBJ2-5; CDR3: CASSLGLRQDQETQYF; DNA: TGTGCCAGCAGCTTAGGCCTGAGACAGGACCAAGAGACCCAGTACTTC
size: once; V: TRBV10-1; D: NA; J: TRBJ2-2; CDR3: CASSEIRGSAGELFF; DNA: TGCGCCAGCAGTGAGATTCGGGGTTCGGCCGGGGAGCTGTTTTTT
size: NA; V: TRBV27; D: NA; J: TRBJ2-7; CDR3: CASSLAANSYEQYF; DNA: TGTGCCAGCAGTTTGGCCGCAAACTCCTACGAGCAGTACTTC
size: NA; V: TRBV15; D: NA; J: TRBJ2-1; CDR3: CATSRDGSEYNEQFF; DNA: TGTGCCACCAGCAGAGACGGGAGTGAATACAATGAGCAGTTCTTC